The table lists the clone carrying this TCR beta chain with a count of one. This entry belongs to a study of T cell changes during pregnancy in multiple sclerosis. Libraries were prepared by immunoSEQ multiplex PCR; TCRdb keeps only in-frame clonotypes and omits some of them. This table has tens of thousands of clones, 85% to 95% appearing once. CDR3 length: 14 amino acids. CDR1 and CDR2 (germline): SEHNR, FQNEAQ (reference sequence). V was trimmed by 9 bases and J by 5 bases, leaving 19 bases between them. The receptor's source is a female donor with multiple sclerosis, enrolled in a pregnancy study. The source was peripheral blood, collected after pregnancy. This sequence joins TRBV7-9 and TRBJ1-1; tentatively, D is TRBD1 (6 bases). The CDR3 DNA sequence: TGTGCCAGTCAGGACACAGGGATGGGGACTGAAGCTTTCTTT. This gives the protein CASQDTGMGTEAFF. Together with reference TRBV7-9 and TRBJ1-1, the CDR3 gives the full variable domain: DTGVSQNPRHKITKRGQNVTFRCDPISEHNRLYWYRQTLGQGPEFLTYFQNEAQLEKSRLLSDRFSAERPKGSFSTLEIQRTEQGDSAMYLCASQDTGMGTEAFFGQGTRLTVV.